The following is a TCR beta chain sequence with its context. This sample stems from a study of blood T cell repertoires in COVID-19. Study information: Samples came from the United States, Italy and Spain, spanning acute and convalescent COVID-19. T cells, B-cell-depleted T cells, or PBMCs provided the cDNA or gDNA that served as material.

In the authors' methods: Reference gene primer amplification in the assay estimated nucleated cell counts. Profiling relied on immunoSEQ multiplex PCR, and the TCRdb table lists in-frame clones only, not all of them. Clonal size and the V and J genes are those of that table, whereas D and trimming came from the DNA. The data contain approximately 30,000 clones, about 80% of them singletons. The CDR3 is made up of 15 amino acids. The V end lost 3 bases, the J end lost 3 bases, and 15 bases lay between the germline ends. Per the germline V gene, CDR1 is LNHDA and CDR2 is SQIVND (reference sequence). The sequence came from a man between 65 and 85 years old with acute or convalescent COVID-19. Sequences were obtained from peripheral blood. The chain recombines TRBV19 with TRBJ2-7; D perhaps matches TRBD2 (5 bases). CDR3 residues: CASSMAFGLLYEQYF. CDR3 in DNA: TGTGCCAGTAGTATGGCATTCGGACTGCTCTACGAGCAGTACTTC.